The T cell receptor beta chain under discussion was sequenced for a study of blood T cell repertoires in COVID-19. On the study more broadly: Whether acute or convalescent, the COVID-19 samples came from the United States, Italy and Spain. The analysed material was cDNA or gDNA that came from T cells, B-cell-depleted T cells, or PBMCs.

This CDR3 spans 14 amino acids. Using immunoSEQ multiplex PCR, the repertoire was profiled, and TCRdb retains in-frame clones only, with some absent. The sample yields about 360,000 clones, 88% seen once. The source is a woman in her forties with acute COVID-19. The gene calls are TRBV21-1 and TRBJ2-3; the table's D call, TRBD1, has no DNA check behind it. TRBV21-1 is annotated as a pseudogene. The sequencing input was PBMCs or T cells enriched from blood (not recorded which). CDR3 sequence: CASSKGQNTDTQYF. The CDR3 region has the DNA TGTGCCAGCAGCAAGGGACAGAACACAGATACGCAGTATTTT.